The present entry profiles one TCR beta chain with its context. The target antigen is unknown. The method, 5' RACE with UMI labels, was used to prepare the TRB cDNA libraries. After re-calling the 5' RACE reads, TCRdb lists one entry per CDR3 protein, DNA absent. The repertoire table contains roughly 120,000 distinct CDR3 sequences. The data were taken from a study of CXCR3-negative and CXCR3-positive naive CD8 T cells. Study-wide background: Each library gave roughly 1.4 +/- 0.3 million of approximately 140 million TRB reads.

The authors gated naive CD8+ T cells as CD45RO-CCR7+CD27+CD95-. Study results and limitations: Naive subsets did not differ in surface CD5, and TRB CDR3 properties served to infer TCR strength. More hydrophobic TRB CDR3s were found in CXCR3-positive naive cells than in CXCR3-negative naive cells. Comparably high diversity was seen in both naive subsets, and much lower diversity in memory CD8+ cells.

Germline loops: CDR1 MDHEN, CDR2 SYDVKM. The CDR3 consists of 14 residues. The chain combines TRBV28 with TRBJ2-5; TCRdb selects TRBD1, and the lack of DNA leaves this call unchecked. Sequenced sample: naive CXCR3+ CD8+ T cells from blood. Subset: CD45RO-CCR7+CD27+CD95- naive CD8+ T cells expressing CXCR3 (TNR3+). The receptor was derived from a human donor in good health. Some clones in this sample may be carry-over from other donors' samples. The CDR3 spells CASSLAPLDQTQYF.